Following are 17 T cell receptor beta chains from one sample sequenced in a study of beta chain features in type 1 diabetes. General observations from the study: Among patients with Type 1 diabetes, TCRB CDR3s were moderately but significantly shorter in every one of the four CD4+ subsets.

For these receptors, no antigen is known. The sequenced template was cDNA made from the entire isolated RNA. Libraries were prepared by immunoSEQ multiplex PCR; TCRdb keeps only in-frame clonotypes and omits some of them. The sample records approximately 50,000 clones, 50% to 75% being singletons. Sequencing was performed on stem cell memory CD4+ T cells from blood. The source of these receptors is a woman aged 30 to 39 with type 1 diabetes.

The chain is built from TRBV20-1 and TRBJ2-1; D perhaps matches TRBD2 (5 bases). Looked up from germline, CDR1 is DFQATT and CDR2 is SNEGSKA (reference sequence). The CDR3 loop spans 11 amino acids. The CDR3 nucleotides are TGCAGGAGCATTCTCGGGGATGAGCAGTTCTTC. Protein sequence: CRSILGDEQFF.

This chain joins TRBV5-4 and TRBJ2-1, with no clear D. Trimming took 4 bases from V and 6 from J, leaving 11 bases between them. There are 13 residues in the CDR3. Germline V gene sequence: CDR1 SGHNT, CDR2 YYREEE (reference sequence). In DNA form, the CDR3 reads TGTGCCAGCAGCCCCTATCCACGCAATGAGCAGTTCTTC. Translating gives CASSPYPRNEQFF.

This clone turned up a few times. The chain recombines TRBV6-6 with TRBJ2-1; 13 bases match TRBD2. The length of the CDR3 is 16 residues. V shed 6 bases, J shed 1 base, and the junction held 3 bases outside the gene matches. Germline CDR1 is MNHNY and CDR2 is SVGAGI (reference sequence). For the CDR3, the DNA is TGTGCCAGCAGCGGGACTAGCGGGATTTCCTACAATGAGCAGTTCTTC. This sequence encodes CASSGTSGISYNEQFF.

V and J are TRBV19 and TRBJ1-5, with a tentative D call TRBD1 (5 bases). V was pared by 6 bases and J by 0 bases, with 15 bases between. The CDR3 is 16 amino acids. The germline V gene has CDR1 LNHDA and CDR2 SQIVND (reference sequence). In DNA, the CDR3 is TGTGCCAGTAGCCCTGGGGCCGGGTCTAGCAATCAGCCCCAGCATTTT. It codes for CASSPGAGSSNQPQHF.

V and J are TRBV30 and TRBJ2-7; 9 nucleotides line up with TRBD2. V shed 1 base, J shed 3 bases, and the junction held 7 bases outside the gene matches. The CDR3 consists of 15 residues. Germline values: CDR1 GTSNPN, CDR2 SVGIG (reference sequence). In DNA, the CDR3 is TGTGCCTGGAGTGCGGCGGGAGGGCCGGGCTACGAGCAGTACTTC. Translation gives CAWSAAGGPGYEQYF.

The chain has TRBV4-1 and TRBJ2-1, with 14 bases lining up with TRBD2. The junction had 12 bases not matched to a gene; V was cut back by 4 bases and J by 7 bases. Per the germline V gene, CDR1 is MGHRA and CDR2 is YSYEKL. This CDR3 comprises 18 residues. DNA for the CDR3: TGCGCCAGCAGCCGAGGACTAGCGGGAGGACGCGCCAGAAATGAGCAGTTCTTC. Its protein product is CASSRGLAGGRARNEQFF.

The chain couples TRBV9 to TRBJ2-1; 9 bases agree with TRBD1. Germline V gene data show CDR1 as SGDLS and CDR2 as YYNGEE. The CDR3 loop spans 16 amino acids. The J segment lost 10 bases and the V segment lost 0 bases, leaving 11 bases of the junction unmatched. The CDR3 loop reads CASSVELDRGSREQFF. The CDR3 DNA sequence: TGTGCCAGCAGCGTAGAATTAGACAGGGGGTCGCGGGAGCAGTTCTTC.

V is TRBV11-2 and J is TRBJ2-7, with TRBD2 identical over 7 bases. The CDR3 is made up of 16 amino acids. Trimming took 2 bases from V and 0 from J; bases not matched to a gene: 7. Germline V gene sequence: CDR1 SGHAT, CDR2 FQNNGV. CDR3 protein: CASSLSGGGPSYEQYF. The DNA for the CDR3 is TGTGCCAGCAGCTTATCCGGCGGGGGACCCTCCTACGAGCAGTACTTC.

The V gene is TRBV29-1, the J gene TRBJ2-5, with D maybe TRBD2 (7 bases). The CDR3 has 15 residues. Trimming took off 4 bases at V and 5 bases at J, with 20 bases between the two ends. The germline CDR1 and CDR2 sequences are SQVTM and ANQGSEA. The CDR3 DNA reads TGCAGCGTTGTCCCCGGGACAACCGGGGGGGAGACCCAGTACTTC. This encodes CSVVPGTTGGETQYF.

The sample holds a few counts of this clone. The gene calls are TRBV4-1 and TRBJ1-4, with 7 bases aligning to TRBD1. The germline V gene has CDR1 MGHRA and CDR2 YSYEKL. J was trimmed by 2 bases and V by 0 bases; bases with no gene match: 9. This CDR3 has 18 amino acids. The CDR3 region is CASSQDSRNRGTNEKLFF. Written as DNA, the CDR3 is TGCGCCAGCAGCCAAGATTCCCGCAACAGGGGTACTAATGAAAAACTGTTTTTT.

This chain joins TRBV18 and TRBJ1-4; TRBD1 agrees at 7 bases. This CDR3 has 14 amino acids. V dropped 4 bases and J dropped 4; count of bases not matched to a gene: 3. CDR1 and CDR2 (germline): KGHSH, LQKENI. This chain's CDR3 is CASSRTGDNEKLFF. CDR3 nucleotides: TGTGCCAGCTCACGGACAGGAGATAATGAAAAACTGTTTTTT. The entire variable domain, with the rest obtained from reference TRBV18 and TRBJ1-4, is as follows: NAGVMQNPRHLVRRRGQEARLRCSPMKGHSHVYWYRQLPEEGLKFMVYLQKENIIDESGMPKERFSAEFPKEGPSILRIQQVVRGDSAAYFCASSRTGDNEKLFFGSGTQLSVL.

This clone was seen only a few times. The CDR3 reads CASRGLAGSSYNEQFF. DNA of the CDR3: TGCGCCAGCAGGGGACTAGCGGGGAGCTCCTACAATGAGCAGTTCTTC. The chain has TRBV5-1 and TRBJ2-1; the match to TRBD2 covers 13 bases. Germline CDR1 and CDR2: SGHRS and YFSETQ. This CDR3 contains 16 residues. The junction had 2 bases not matched to a gene; V was cut back by 5 bases and J by 0 bases. The whole variable domain, filled in from reference TRBV5-1 and TRBJ2-1, reads KAGVTQTPRYLIKTRGQQVTLSCSPISGHRSVSWYQQTPGQGLQFLFEYFSETQRNKGNFPGRFSGRQFSNSRSEMNVSTLELGDSALYLCASRGLAGSSYNEQFFGPGTRLTVL.

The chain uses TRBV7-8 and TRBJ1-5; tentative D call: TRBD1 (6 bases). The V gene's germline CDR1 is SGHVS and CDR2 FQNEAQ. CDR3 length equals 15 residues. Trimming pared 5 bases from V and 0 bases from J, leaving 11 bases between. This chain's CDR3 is CASSETGYSNQPQHF. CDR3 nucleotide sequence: TGTGCCAGCAGCGAAACAGGGTATAGCAATCAGCCCCAGCATTTT.

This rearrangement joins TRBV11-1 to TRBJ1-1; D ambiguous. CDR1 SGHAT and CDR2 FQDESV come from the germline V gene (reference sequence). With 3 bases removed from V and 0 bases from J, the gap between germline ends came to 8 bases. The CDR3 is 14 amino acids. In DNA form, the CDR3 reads TGTGCCAGCAGCTTGTTATCTTTGAACACTGAAGCTTTCTTT. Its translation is CASSLLSLNTEAFF.

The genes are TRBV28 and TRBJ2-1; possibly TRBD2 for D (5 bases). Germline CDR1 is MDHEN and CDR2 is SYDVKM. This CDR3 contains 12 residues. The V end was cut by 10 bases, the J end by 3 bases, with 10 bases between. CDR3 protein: CAIGLVYNEQFF. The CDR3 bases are TGTGCCATCGGACTCGTCTACAATGAGCAGTTCTTC. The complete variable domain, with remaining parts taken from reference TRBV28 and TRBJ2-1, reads DVKVTQSSRYLVKRTGEKVFLECVQDMDHENMFWYRQDPGLGLRLIYFSYDVKMKEKGDIPEGYSVSREKKERFSLILESASTNQTSMYLCAIGLVYNEQFFGPGTRLTVL.

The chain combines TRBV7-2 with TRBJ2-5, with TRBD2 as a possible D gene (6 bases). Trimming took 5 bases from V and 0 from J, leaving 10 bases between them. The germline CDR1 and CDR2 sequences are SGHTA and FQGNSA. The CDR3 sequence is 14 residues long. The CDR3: CASSVRGYQETQYF. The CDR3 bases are TGTGCCAGCAGCGTTCGGGGGTACCAAGAGACCCAGTACTTC.

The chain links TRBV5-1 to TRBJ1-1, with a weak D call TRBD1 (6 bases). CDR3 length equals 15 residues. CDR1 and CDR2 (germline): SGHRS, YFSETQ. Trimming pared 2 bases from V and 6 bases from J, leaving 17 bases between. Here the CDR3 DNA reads TGCGCCAGCAGCTTTTTCGACAGGAGGAGCGCTGAAGCTTTCTTT. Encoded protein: CASSFFDRRSAEAFF.